Below, 24 T cell receptor beta chains from the same sample are listed, as sequenced in a study of CD8 T cells in Susac syndrome. With random hexamers, 0.5 to 1 ug RNA was reverse transcribed. Each CDR3 protein gets one entry after TCRdb re-called the immunoSEQ multiplex PCR reads with MiXCR. Of 150,000 to 200,000 distinct CDR3 sequences in the sample, approximately 95% are singletons; the top ten hold over 0.08%. Material: CD4+ T cells from PBMCs. These receptor sequences come from a human donor in good health.

The chain uses TRBV20-1 and TRBJ1-5; D ambiguous. CDR3 length: 12 residues. Germline V gene lookup returns CDR1 DFQATT and CDR2 SNEGSKA (reference sequence). Deletions cut 6 bases from V and 5 bases from J, with 11 bases between. The CDR3 nucleotides are TGCAGTGCCCCGGGCCGCGATCAGCCCCAGCATTTT. It yields the protein CSAPGRDQPQHF.

The CDR3 nucleotides are TGTGCCACCAGCAATAGAAACAGGGTTGATAACTATGGCTACACCTTC. Its protein product is CATSNRNRVDNYGYTF. The rearrangement links TRBV15 to TRBJ1-2; a weak D match, TRBD1 (6 bases). V gave up 4 bases and J gave up 1 base, with 16 bases separating them. CDR3 length: 16 residues. Germline CDR1 reads LNHNV; CDR2 reads YYDKDF (reference sequence).

V gene TRBV2 combines with J gene TRBJ2-5; 13 bases match TRBD2. J lost 5 bases, V lost 7 bases, and 1 base had no gene match. In germline, CDR1 is SNHLY, CDR2 FYNNEI. The CDR3 loop spans 13 amino acids. For the CDR3, the DNA is TGTGCCAGCAAGACTAGCGGGAGGGAGACCCAGTACTTC. This gives the protein CASKTSGRETQYF. The full variable domain, in which reference TRBV2 and TRBJ2-5 provide the parts outside the CDR3, is EPEVTQTPSHQVTQMGQEVILRCVPISNHLYFYWYRQILGQKVEFLVSFYNNEISEKSEIFDDQFSVERPDGSNFTLKIRSTKLEDSAMYFCASKTSGRETQYFGPGTRLLVL.

V is TRBV18 and J is TRBJ2-1; a possible D gene is TRBD1 (6 bases). The CDR3 consists of 13 residues. Germline V CDR1 and CDR2: KGHSH, LQKENI. Deletions cut 2 bases from V and 8 bases from J, with 10 bases between. CDR3 residues: CASSPIRGDEQFF. The CDR3 coding sequence is TGTGCCAGCTCACCAATCAGGGGAGATGAGCAGTTCTTC.

The chain has TRBV30 and TRBJ1-4; D is unresolved. CDR1 is GTSNPN and CDR2 is SVGIG in the germline V gene (reference sequence). The CDR3 has 11 residues. V was pared by 0 bases and J by 10 bases, with 6 bases between. This CDR3 is CAWSVAAKLFF. In DNA form, the CDR3 reads TGTGCCTGGAGTGTAGCTGCAAAACTGTTTTTT.

This clonotype was picked up one time. This chain connects TRBV30 to TRBJ2-5; D not certain. Germline V lookup: CDR1 GTSNPN, CDR2 SVGIG (reference sequence). The V gene lost 2 bases and the J gene lost 1 base, with 11 bases spanning the gap. This CDR3 region has 14 residues. The CDR3 DNA reads as TGTGCCTGGAGTAAGGTGACCACCCAAGAGACCCAGTACTTC. Its protein product is CAWSKVTTQETQYF.

The chain links TRBV4-1 to TRBJ1-2, with D uncertain. The CDR3 is made up of 14 amino acids. Trimming removed 4 bases from V and 0 bases from J, with 9 bases in between. From germline, CDR1 is MGHRA and CDR2 YSYEKL. CDR3 sequence (DNA): TGCGCCAGCAGCCCCCGTACGGCTAACTATGGCTACACCTTC. Protein product: CASSPRTANYGYTF.

This clonotype was seen only once. This chain connects TRBV29-1 to TRBJ2-5; D not certain. The CDR3 has 11 amino acids. With 6 bases removed from V and 1 base from J, the gap between germline ends came to 6 bases. The germline gives CDR1 SQVTM, CDR2 ANQGSEA. The CDR3 nucleotides read TGCAGCGTGACGGGCCAAGAGACCCAGTACTTC. It translates to CSVTGQETQYF.

The CDR3 bases are TGTGCCAGCAGTCAAAAATACGAGCAGTACTTC. Translation gives CASSQKYEQYF. The chain joins TRBV6-5 to TRBJ2-7; D call uncertain. The V and J ends lost 5 bases and 4 bases respectively, with 6 bases between them. This CDR3 region has 11 residues. The germline gives CDR1 MNHEY, CDR2 SVGAGI.

This clonotype was detected only once. The chain combines TRBV9 with TRBJ1-4; D perhaps matches TRBD1 (6 bases). CDR3 length: 14 residues. Looked up from germline, CDR1 is SGDLS and CDR2 is YYNGEE. The V gene lost 4 bases and the J gene lost 8 bases, with 15 bases spanning the gap. The CDR3 spells CASSSGAGSEKLFF. The DNA of the CDR3 is TGTGCCAGCAGCTCGGGGGCAGGGAGCGAAAAACTGTTTTTT.

The chain couples TRBV29-1 to TRBJ2-7; 10 positions match TRBD2. Germline CDR1 SQVTM, CDR2 ANQGSEA. The CDR3 extends over 13 amino acids. The V segment lost 6 bases and the J segment 7 bases; nucleotides outside the gene matches: 9. CDR3 nucleotides: TGCAGCGTACGAGCGGGAGGGGTAGGGGAGCAGTACTTC. This sequence encodes CSVRAGGVGEQYF.

J is TRBJ2-4 and V is TRBV28; D assignment may be TRBD1 or TRBD2 (5 bases each). Trimming took 2 bases from V and 1 from J, leaving 9 bases between them. There are 15 residues in the CDR3. The germline CDR1 and CDR2 sequences are MDHEN and SYDVKM. The CDR3 DNA reads TGTGCCAGCAGTTTAGGGGGTTCGGCCAAAAACATTCAGTACTTC. This encodes CASSLGGSAKNIQYF.

The rearrangement uses TRBV7-2 and TRBJ2-3; 7 nucleotides line up with TRBD2. CDR1 and CDR2 from the germline V gene are SGHTA and FQGNSA. This CDR3 has 15 residues. J lost 3 bases, V lost 0 bases, and 3 bases had no gene match. CDR3 coding DNA: TGTGCCAGCAGCTTAGCGGGAGGGAATACAGATACGCAGTATTTT. Protein sequence: CASSLAGGNTDTQYF.

The chain uses TRBV20-1 and TRBJ2-5; D is uncertain. V lost 5 bases and J lost 5, with 12 bases in between. The CDR3 sequence is 12 residues long. The germline V gene encodes CDR1 DFQATT and CDR2 SNEGSKA (reference sequence). CDR3 sequence reads: CSAPQLGETQYF. The CDR3 DNA reads as TGCAGTGCTCCCCAGTTGGGGGAGACCCAGTACTTC.

Written as DNA, the CDR3 is TGTGCCAGCAGCTTAGGGTCGGGCAACTATGGCTACACCTTC. The encoded protein is CASSLGSGNYGYTF. V gene TRBV7-3 combines with J gene TRBJ1-2; D gene unclear. Germline V lookup: CDR1 SGHTA, CDR2 FQGTGA. This CDR3 is built from 14 residues. V was pared by 2 bases and J by 2 bases, with 9 bases between. The complete variable domain, with remaining parts taken from reference TRBV7-3 and TRBJ1-2, reads GAGVSQTPSNKVTEKGKYVELRCDPISGHTALYWYRQSLGQGPEFLIYFQGTGAADDSGLPNDRFFAVRPEGSVSTLKIQRTERGDSAVYLCASSLGSGNYGYTFGSGTRLTVV.

V and J are TRBV7-9 and TRBJ2-7, with D maybe TRBD1 (6 bases). From germline, CDR1 is SEHNR and CDR2 FQNEAQ (reference sequence). The CDR3 spans 14 residues. Trimming removed 1 base at V and 7 bases at J, with 14 bases between. CDR3 sequence reads: CASSLGYRAEEQYF. CDR3 nucleotides: TGTGCCAGCAGCTTAGGGTACAGGGCGGAGGAGCAGTACTTC.

This rearrangement joins TRBV6-2 or TRBV6-3 to TRBJ2-2; D call uncertain. Germline values: CDR1 MNHEY, CDR2 SVGEGT. Trimming pared 0 bases from V and 7 bases from J, leaving 3 bases between. CDR3 size: 12 residues. CDR3 in amino acids: CASSYSRGELFF. The CDR3 nucleotides read TGTGCCAGCAGTTACTCGCGCGGGGAGCTGTTTTTT.

The gene calls are TRBV2 and TRBJ2-1; D perhaps matches TRBD2 (6 bases). This CDR3 is 14 amino acids long. V was shortened by 10 bases and J by 7 bases, with 20 bases between the two germline ends. The germline V gene has CDR1 SNHLY and CDR2 FYNNEI. CDR3 loop: CATGGWTGRNEQFF. CDR3 sequence (DNA): TGTGCCACCGGCGGTTGGACGGGGAGGAATGAGCAGTTCTTC.

This clonotype was detected once. The chain joins TRBV9 to TRBJ2-6; D might be TRBD1 (5 bases). The CDR3 consists of 15 residues. Deletions cut 0 bases from V and 9 bases from J, with 13 bases between. Germline V lookup: CDR1 SGDLS, CDR2 YYNGEE. CDR3 coding DNA: TGTGCCAGCAGCGTAGGGGGCGTTCTAATCAACGTCCTGACTTTC. As protein: CASSVGGVLINVLTF.

This chain joins TRBV6-2 or TRBV6-3 and TRBJ2-7; TRBD1 or TRBD2 may be the D gene (5 bases each). The CDR3 loop spans 16 amino acids. The ends were cut back, 0 bases at V and 6 bases at J, with 18 bases in the middle. Germline V CDR1 and CDR2: MNHEY, SVGEGT. For the CDR3, the DNA is TGTGCCAGCAGTTACTCGATGCCAGGGCGGGCGAGCGAGCAGTACTTC. Its protein product is CASSYSMPGRASEQYF.

V gene TRBV7-2 combines with J gene TRBJ1-1; no clear D gene. Germline CDR1 reads SGHTA; CDR2 reads FQGNSA. This CDR3 contains 13 residues. V lost 2 bases and J lost 1, with 5 bases in between. The CDR3 is CASSLQQNTEAFF. As DNA, the CDR3 is TGTGCCAGCAGCTTACAGCAGAACACTGAAGCTTTCTTT.

This clonotype appeared once. V and J are TRBV14 and TRBJ1-2, with 7 nucleotides matching TRBD1. This CDR3 comprises 14 residues. Per the germline V gene, CDR1 is SGHDN and CDR2 is FVKESK. The junction had 3 bases not matched to a gene; V was cut back by 2 bases and J by 3 bases. The CDR3 bases are TGTGCCAGCAGCCAACGTACAGGGGACTATGGCTACACCTTC. Encoded protein: CASSQRTGDYGYTF.

This clonotype was seen only once. This chain uses TRBV20-1 with TRBJ1-1; a possible D gene is TRBD1 (6 bases). The V and J ends lost 6 bases and 0 bases respectively, with 11 bases between them. Germline-derived CDR1 and CDR2 are DFQATT and SNEGSKA (reference sequence). This CDR3 region has 13 residues. The CDR3 DNA sequence: TGCAGTGCCCCGGGACAAATGAACACTGAAGCTTTCTTT. It yields the protein CSAPGQMNTEAFF.

The sample holds one count of this clonotype. This sequence joins TRBV9 and TRBJ2-7; 9 bases fit TRBD2. Germline assignment: CDR1 SGDLS and CDR2 YYNGEE. The V and J ends lost 0 bases and 5 bases, in that order; junction bases with no gene match: 6. The CDR3 loop spans 15 amino acids. Here the CDR3 DNA reads TGTGCCAGCAGCGTAGCCAGCGGGAGGAGCGACGAGCAGTACTTC. The encoded protein is CASSVASGRSDEQYF. Full variable domain (remainder filled in from reference TRBV9 and TRBJ2-7): DSGVTQTPKHLITATGQRVTLRCSPRSGDLSVYWYQQSLDQGLQFLIQYYNGEERAKGNILERFSAQQFPDLHSELNLSSLELGDSALYFCASSVASGRSDEQYFGPGTRLTVT.